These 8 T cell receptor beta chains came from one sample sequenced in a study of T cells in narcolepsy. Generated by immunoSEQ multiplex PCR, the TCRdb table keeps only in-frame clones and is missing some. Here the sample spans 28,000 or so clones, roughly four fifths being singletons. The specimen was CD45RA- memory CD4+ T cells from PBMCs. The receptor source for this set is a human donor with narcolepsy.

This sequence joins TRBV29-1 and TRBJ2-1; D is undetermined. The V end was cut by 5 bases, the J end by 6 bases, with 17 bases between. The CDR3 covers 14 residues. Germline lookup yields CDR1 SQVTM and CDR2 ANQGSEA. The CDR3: CSVRPSLVGNEQFF. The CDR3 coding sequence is TGCAGCGTTCGGCCTAGTCTTGTCGGCAATGAGCAGTTCTTC.

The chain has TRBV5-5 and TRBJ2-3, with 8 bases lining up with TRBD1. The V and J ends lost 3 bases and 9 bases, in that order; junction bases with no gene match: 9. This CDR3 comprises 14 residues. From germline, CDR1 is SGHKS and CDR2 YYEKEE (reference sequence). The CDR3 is CASSSDRGVYTQYF. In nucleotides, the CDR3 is TGTGCCAGCAGCTCAGACAGGGGTGTTTACACGCAGTATTTT. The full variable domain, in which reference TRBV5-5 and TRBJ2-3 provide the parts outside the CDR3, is DAGVTQSPTHLIKTRGQQVTLRCSPISGHKSVSWYQQVLGQGPQFIFQYYEKEERGRGNFPDRFSARQFPNYSSELNVNALLLGDSALYLCASSSDRGVYTQYFGPGTRLTVL.

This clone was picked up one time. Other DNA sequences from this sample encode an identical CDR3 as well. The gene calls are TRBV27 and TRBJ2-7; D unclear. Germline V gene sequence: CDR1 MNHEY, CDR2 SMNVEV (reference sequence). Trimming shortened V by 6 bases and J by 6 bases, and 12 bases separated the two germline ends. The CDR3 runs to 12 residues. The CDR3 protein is CASSLTAGEQYF. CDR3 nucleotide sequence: TGTGCCAGCAGCCTTACCGCTGGCGAGCAGTACTTC.

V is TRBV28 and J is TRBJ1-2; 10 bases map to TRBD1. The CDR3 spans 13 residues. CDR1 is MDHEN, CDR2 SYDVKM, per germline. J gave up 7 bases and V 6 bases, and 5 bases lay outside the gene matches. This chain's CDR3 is CASSGGQGIGYTF. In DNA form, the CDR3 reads TGTGCCAGCAGCGGGGGACAGGGGATTGGCTACACCTTC.

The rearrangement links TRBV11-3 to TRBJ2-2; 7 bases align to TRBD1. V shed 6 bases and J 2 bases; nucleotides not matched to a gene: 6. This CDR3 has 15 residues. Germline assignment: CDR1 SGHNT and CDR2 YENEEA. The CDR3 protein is CASSPGTENTGELFF. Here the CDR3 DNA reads TGTGCCAGCAGTCCCGGGACAGAAAACACCGGGGAGCTGTTTTTT. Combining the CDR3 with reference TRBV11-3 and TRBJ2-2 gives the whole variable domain EAGVVQSPRYKIIEKKQPVAFWCNPISGHNTLYWYLQNLGQGPELLIRYENEEAVDDSQLPKDRFSAERLKGVDSTLKIQPAELGDSAVYLCASSPGTENTGELFFGEGSRLTVL.

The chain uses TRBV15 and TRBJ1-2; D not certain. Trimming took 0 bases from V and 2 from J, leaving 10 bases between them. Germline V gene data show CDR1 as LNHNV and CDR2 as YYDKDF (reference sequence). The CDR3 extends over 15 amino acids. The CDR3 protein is CATSRDQRINYGYTF. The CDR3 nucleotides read TGTGCCACCAGCAGAGATCAGAGAATCAACTATGGCTACACCTTC.

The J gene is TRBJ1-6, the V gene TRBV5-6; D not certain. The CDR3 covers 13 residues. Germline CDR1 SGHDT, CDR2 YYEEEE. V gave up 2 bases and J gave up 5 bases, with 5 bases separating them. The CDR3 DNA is TGTGCCAGCAGCTTAATCGATAATTCACCCCTCCACTTT. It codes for CASSLIDNSPLHF.

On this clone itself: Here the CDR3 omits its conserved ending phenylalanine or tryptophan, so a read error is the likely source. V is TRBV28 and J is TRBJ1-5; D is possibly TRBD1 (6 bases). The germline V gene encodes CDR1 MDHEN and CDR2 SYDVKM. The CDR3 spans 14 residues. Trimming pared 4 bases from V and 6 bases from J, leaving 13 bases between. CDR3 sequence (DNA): TGTGCCAGCAGTTCCACAGGGAGCGGTCAGCCCCAGCATCTT. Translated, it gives CASSSTGSGQPQHL.